The rows below give T cell receptor beta chains drawn from one sample of a study of PD-1 blockade in classical Hodgkin lymphoma. Clones were read by immunoSEQ multiplex PCR, and TCRdb kept only the in-frame ones, dropping some. Of approximately 100,000 clones listed, around 88% were seen once; the top ten hold around 6.6%. The sample was peripheral blood mononuclear cells (PBMCs), taken before the second cycle of nivolumab. These receptor sequences come from a human donor with classical Hodgkin lymphoma. CDR3s include the opening cysteine and the closing phenylalanine or tryptophan. Each record gives: V gene, D gene, J gene, clone size, CDR3 DNA, CDR3 protein. The D gene is left open where the match is weak. The listing skips clone size in some rows; elsewhere it reads once, few, many or a size class.

TRBV27	-	TRBJ2-7	once	TGTGCCAGCCGGCTCCCCCAGGGGGGAGGGGACTACGAGCAGTACTTC	CASRLPQGGGDYEQYF
TRBV14	-	TRBJ2-7	-	TGTGCCAGCGGGGGGCCCTACGAGCAGTACTTC	CASGGPYEQYF
TRBV19	TRBD2	TRBJ2-5	once	TGTGCCAGTAGTATGTTGCGGGGGGGCCTTGAAGAGACCCAGTACTTC	CASSMLRGGLEETQYF
TRBV19	TRBD2	TRBJ2-1	-	TGTGCCAGTAGTAAGGGCGGGGGGATTAATGAGCAGTTCTTC	CASSKGGGINEQFF
TRBV29-1	-	TRBJ1-1	-	TGCAGCGTGCCCCTCGGGACGGGAAGTGAAGCTTTCTTT	CSVPLGTGSEAFF
TRBV7-8	-	TRBJ1-1	-	TGTGCCAGCAGCCCGTCCCGGGGACGCTCGGGGCAGAACACTGAAGCTTTCTTT	CASSPSRGRSGQNTEAFF
TRBV9	-	TRBJ1-5	-	TGTGCCAGCAGCGTAGGAGGGGCTGGCAATCAGCCCCAGCATTTT	CASSVGGAGNQPQHF
TRBV10-3	TRBD1	TRBJ1-6	-	TGTGCCACGAAACTTCAGGGGGCCGCCTATAATTCACCCCTCCACTTT	CATKLQGAAYNSPLHF
TRBV25-1	-	TRBJ2-2	-	TGTGCCAGCAGTGCCTATGGCCCTCGCACTGGGGAGCTGTTTTTT	CASSAYGPRTGELFF
TRBV7-2	-	TRBJ2-5	-	TGTGCCAGCAGCTTAGGTCTGGCAGAGACCCAGTACTTC	CASSLGLAETQYF
TRBV2	-	TRBJ2-1	-	TGTGCCAGCAGTCCGGGGGCTGAGCAGTTCTTC	CASSPGAEQFF
TRBV19	-	TRBJ1-5	-	TGTGCCAGTAGTGGACAAGATAGCAATCAGCCCCAGCATTTT	CASSGQDSNQPQHF
TRBV5-1	-	TRBJ1-5	once	TGCGCCAGCATCGAAGTTTATAGCAATCAGCCCCAGCATTTT	CASIEVYSNQPQHF
TRBV6-1	-	TRBJ1-3	-	TGTGCCAGCAGCGACCCTCCCGACTCTGGAAACACCATATATTTT	CASSDPPDSGNTIYF
TRBV28	-	TRBJ1-1	few	TGTGCCAGCAGTCCACCCCCAGGGATGAACACTGAAGCTTTCTTT	CASSPPPGMNTEAFF
TRBV6-1	-	TRBJ1-5	-	TGTGCCAGCAGGATAGTAAATAGCAATCAGCCCCAGCATTTT	CASRIVNSNQPQHF
TRBV18	-	TRBJ2-5	-	TGTGCCAGTCGCCACAGGGCGGGGAGAGAGACCCAGTACTTC	CASRHRAGRETQYF
TRBV5-8	-	TRBJ1-5	few	TGTGCCAGCAGCCCCGATAGGGATCAGCCCCAGCATTTT	CASSPDRDQPQHF
TRBV9	-	TRBJ1-5	-	TGTGCCAGCAGCGTAGACGGGGGAAGCAATCAGCCCCAGCATTTT	CASSVDGGSNQPQHF
TRBV6-1	-	TRBJ1-1	-	TGTGCCAGCAGTGAACTTTACTGGGGTCCCGACGCTTTCTTT	CASSELYWGPDAFF
TRBV7-9	-	TRBJ1-5	-	TGTGCCAGCAGCTTAGGGCAGACAAGCAATCAGCCCCAGCATTTT	CASSLGQTSNQPQHF
TRBV7-6	-	TRBJ2-7	-	TGTGCCAGCAGCTTATCTTTGGGGCCTAGCTCCGAGCAGTACTTC	CASSLSLGPSSEQYF
TRBV7-2	-	TRBJ1-2	-	TGTGCCAGCAGCCCCGGGGTGGGGGCGAAAGGCTACACCTTC	CASSPGVGAKGYTF
TRBV4-1	-	TRBJ1-1	-	TGCGCCAGCAGCCAAGACGGGACACGCGGGACTGAAGCTTTCTTT	CASSQDGTRGTEAFF
TRBV11-3	-	TRBJ1-1	-	TGTGCCAGCAGCTCCGTCGTGGGGACTGAAGCTTTCTTT	CASSSVVGTEAFF
TRBV7-8	TRBD1	TRBJ1-2	-	TGTGCCAGCAGCTTAAGTGCGGGACAGGAAACACACTATGGCTACACCTTC	CASSLSAGQETHYGYTF
TRBV7-2	TRBD2	TRBJ2-7	-	TGTGCCAGCAGCCGCGGTCCTAGCGGGGACTCCTACGAGCAGTACTTC	CASSRGPSGDSYEQYF
TRBV7-2	-	TRBJ2-4	-	TGTGCCAGCACCCAGGGGTATACGGCTAAAAACATTCAGTACTTC	CASTQGYTAKNIQYF
TRBV5-4	TRBD1	TRBJ2-7	once	TGTGCCAGCAGCTCCGGGACAGACATCTACGAGCAGTACTTC	CASSSGTDIYEQYF
TRBV30	-	TRBJ2-6	-	TGTGCCTCGTCTTTCCCCTGGGGCTCTGGGGCCAACGTCCTGACTTTC	CASSFPWGSGANVLTF
TRBV5-1	-	TRBJ1-4	-	TGCGCCAGCAGCTTGGCCGAGACGGCCAATGAAAAACTGTTTTTT	CASSLAETANEKLFF
TRBV4-3	TRBD2	TRBJ2-1	-	TGCGCCAGCAGCCATTCTCGGGCGGGGGGGTTCTACAATGAGCAGTTCTTC	CASSHSRAGGFYNEQFF
TRBV7-9	-	TRBJ2-7	-	TGTGCCAGCAGCTCCAACCAAGACAAGGCCTACGAGCAGTACTTC	CASSSNQDKAYEQYF
TRBV9	TRBD2	TRBJ2-3	-	TGTGCCAGCAGCGTAGCCCTAGCGGGTGCAAATACGCAGTATTTT	CASSVALAGANTQYF
TRBV4-1	-	TRBJ1-2	-	TGCGCCAGCAGCCAAGAGGTAGGGTTTGGCTACACCTTC	CASSQEVGFGYTF
TRBV5-1	TRBD2	TRBJ2-3	-	TGCGCCAGCAGCTTTGCGACTAGCACGGTCACAGATACGCAGTATTTT	CASSFATSTVTDTQYF